The 3 T cell receptor beta chains given below trace back to one sample, sequenced in a study of T cell responses to AZD1222 COVID-19 vaccine. TCRdb's copy holds only in-frame clones and misses some; the assay was immunoSEQ multiplex PCR. The sample holds tens of thousands of clones, roughly 84% seen once. The material was peripheral blood, obtained on day 0 of AZD1222 vaccination. The receptors were gathered from an adult in good health.

This chain joins TRBV27 and TRBJ1-5; TRBD1 is a possible D gene (5 bases). This CDR3 is built from 15 residues. V shed 10 bases and J shed 0 bases, with 16 bases lying between them. CDR1 and CDR2 from the germline V gene are MNHEY and SMNVEV (reference sequence). DNA of the CDR3: TGTGCCACCGGGACCCAAGGTCATAGCAATCAGCCCCAGCATTTT. Its translation is CATGTQGHSNQPQHF.

This chain connects TRBV6-5 to TRBJ2-1; 11 bases are a match to TRBD1. Germline V gene data show CDR1 as MNHEY and CDR2 as SVGAGI. V dropped 8 bases and J dropped 6; count of bases not matched to a gene: 6. This CDR3 has 14 amino acids. The CDR3 DNA is TGTGCCAGCCGAGGACAGGGGGCTCGCAATGAGCAGTTCTTC. It is translated as CASRGQGARNEQFF.

The rearrangement joins TRBV24-1 to TRBJ2-2, with a weak D call TRBD1 (6 bases). CDR1 is KGHDR and CDR2 is SFDVKD in the germline V gene. Trimming stripped 4 bases from V and 3 bases from J, with 8 bases between. This CDR3 has 14 residues. For the CDR3, the DNA is TGTGCCACCAGTGAACAGGGAGACACCGGGGAGCTGTTTTTT. It encodes CATSEQGDTGELFF.